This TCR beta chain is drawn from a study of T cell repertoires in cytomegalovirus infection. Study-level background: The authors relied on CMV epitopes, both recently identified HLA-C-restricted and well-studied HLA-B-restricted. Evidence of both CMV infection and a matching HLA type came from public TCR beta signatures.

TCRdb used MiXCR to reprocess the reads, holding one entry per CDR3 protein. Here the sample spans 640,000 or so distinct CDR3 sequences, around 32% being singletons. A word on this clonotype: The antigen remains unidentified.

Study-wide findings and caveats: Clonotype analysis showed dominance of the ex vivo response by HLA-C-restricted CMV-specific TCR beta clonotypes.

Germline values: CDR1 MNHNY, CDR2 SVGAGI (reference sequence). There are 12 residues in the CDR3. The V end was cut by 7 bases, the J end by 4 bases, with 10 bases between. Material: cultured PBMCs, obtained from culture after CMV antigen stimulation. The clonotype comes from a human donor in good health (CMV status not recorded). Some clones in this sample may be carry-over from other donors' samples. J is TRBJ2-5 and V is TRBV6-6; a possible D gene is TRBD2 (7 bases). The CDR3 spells CASNRGGETQYF. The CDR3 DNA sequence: TGTGCCAGCAATAGGGGGGGAGAGACCCAGTACTTC.